Listed below are T cell receptor beta chains from one sample, sequenced in a study of radiation and T cells in renal cell carcinoma. Libraries were prepared by immunoSEQ multiplex PCR; TCRdb keeps only in-frame clonotypes and omits some of them. The table shows 87,000 or so clones, with approximately 86% occurring only once. Here the sequenced sample was blood, taken from a patient whose treatment included radiotherapy and nephrectomy. The receptors originated from a man in his fifties or sixties with renal cell carcinoma. Both conserved end residues are part of each CDR3. The D gene is left open where the match is weak. For some rows the clone size is stated as once, few or many, or as a class when expanded; others skip it.

TRBJ2-7,TRBD1,TRBV6-5,many,TGTGCCAGCAGTTACGGACAGGGGCCGACCTACGAGCAGTACTTC,CASSYGQGPTYEQYF
TRBJ2-1,.,TRBV11-2,.,TGTGCCAGCGGAGACCGGGGGCAGTTCTTC,CASGDRGQFF
TRBJ2-7,.,TRBV18,.,TGTGCCAGCTCACCAGGAGACAGGTCCTACGAGCAGTACTTC,CASSPGDRSYEQYF
TRBJ2-1,TRBD2,TRBV5-4,.,TGTGCCAGCAGCTTGGTCGGGACTAGCGGTGAGCAGTTCTTC,CASSLVGTSGEQFF
TRBJ1-5,.,TRBV10-3,once,TGTGCCATCAGTGAGTCTCGACAGGAAAATCAGCCCCAGCATTTT,CAISESRQENQPQHF
TRBJ1-3,.,TRBV7-9,.,TGTGCCAGCAGCTCGGATACTGGAAACACCATATATTTT,CASSSDTGNTIYF
TRBJ2-3,.,TRBV9,.,TGTGCCAGCAGCGCCAGCGGAGGAGATACGCAGTATTTT,CASSASGGDTQYF
TRBJ2-3,.,TRBV7-9,.,TGTGCCAGCAGCCAAAGCACAGATACGCAGTATTTT,CASSQSTDTQYF
TRBJ2-7,.,TRBV21-1,.,TGTGCCAGCACCCTATCCAGGGGCCCCTACGAGCAGTACTTC,CASTLSRGPYEQYF
TRBJ2-5,.,TRBV5-1,.,TGCGCCAGCACGAGCTCACCTCCTCAAGAGACCCAGTACTTC,CASTSSPPQETQYF
TRBJ1-1,.,TRBV27,.,TGTGCCAGTCTGAAGGGGGATTCCAACACTGAAGCTTTCTTT,CASLKGDSNTEAFF
TRBJ1-2,.,TRBV30,.,TGTGCCTGGAGTCGTGGGGTGATGTCTAACTATGGCTACACCTTC,CAWSRGVMSNYGYTF
TRBJ2-7,TRBD1,TRBV28,once,TGTGCCAGCAGTCCGGGAGGGACAGGGGGCAACGAGCAGTACTTC,CASSPGGTGGNEQYF
TRBJ1-1,.,TRBV10-3,.,TGTGCCATCCTGCGGAACACTGAAGCTTTCTTT,CAILRNTEAFF
TRBJ1-1,.,TRBV27,once,TGTGCCAGCAGGACAGGCAACACTGAAGCTTTCTTT,CASRTGNTEAFF
TRBJ2-5,TRBD2,TRBV6-6,.,TGTGCCAGCAGTCCCGGGGGGACCCAAGAGACCCAGTACTTC,CASSPGGTQETQYF
TRBJ2-5,.,TRBV7-2,.,TGTGCCAGCAGCCCCTTAGGAGGGGGTAATTCGGAGACCCAGTACTTC,CASSPLGGGNSETQYF
TRBJ1-4,TRBD1,TRBV6-5,once,TGTGCCAGCAGTGCGGGACAGGGCTTTGAAAAACTGTTTTTT,CASSAGQGFEKLFF
TRBJ2-2,TRBD2,TRBV4-2,.,TGTGCCAGCAGCCAAGATGGGACTAGCGGGAGGGGGACCGGGGAGCTGTTTTTT,CASSQDGTSGRGTGELFF
TRBJ2-5,.,TRBV10-3,.,TGTGCCATCAGACCGGGCCTCGAAAGAGAGACCCAGTACTTC,CAIRPGLERETQYF
TRBJ1-1,.,TRBV25-1,.,TGTGCCAGCAATTGGGGGGCGGACACTGAAGCTTTCTTT,CASNWGADTEAFF
TRBJ2-1,.,TRBV19,.,TGTGCCAGTGCCGTGAAGTACACGGACAATGAGCAGTTCTTC,CASAVKYTDNEQFF
TRBJ1-2,.,TRBV28,once,TGTGCCAGCACCGGAGCAAGTAACTATGGCTACACCTTC,CASTGASNYGYTF
TRBJ2-3,.,TRBV2,once,TGTGCCAGCAAGGGTGGGGATACGCAGTATTTT,CASKGGDTQYF
TRBJ2-5,TRBD2,TRBV28,.,TGTGCCAGCAGTTCCGGGACTAGCGGACAAGAGACCCAGTACTTC,CASSSGTSGQETQYF
TRBJ1-1,.,TRBV6-5,.,TGTGCCAGCAGTGAACTTACAGGGAGGGCTGAAGCTTTCTTT,CASSELTGRAEAFF
TRBJ2-1,TRBD2,TRBV29-1,.,TGCAGCGTTGAGGGGACTAGCGGAAACTACAATGAGCAGTTCTTC,CSVEGTSGNYNEQFF
TRBJ2-1,TRBD2,TRBV5-8,.,TGTGCCAGCAGCTTGGTATTGGCTAGCGGGAGTTTACATGAGCAGTTCTTC,CASSLVLASGSLHEQFF
TRBJ2-7,TRBD2,TRBV28,.,TGTGCCAGCAGTTGGACTAGCGGGAGGGTTGGTTACGAGCAGTACTTC,CASSWTSGRVGYEQYF
TRBJ1-1,TRBD1,TRBV30,.,TGTGCCTGGAGTGTACGGACAGGCACTGAAGCTTTCTTT,CAWSVRTGTEAFF
TRBJ2-7,.,TRBV6-1,.,TGTGCCAGCAGTGAAGACGGGGAGTCCTACGAGCAGTACTTC,CASSEDGESYEQYF
TRBJ1-1,TRBD1,TRBV19,.,TGTGCCAGTAGTCTACGGGACAGGGGAGAGGTAGCTTTCTTT,CASSLRDRGEVAFF
TRBJ1-4,.,TRBV2,.,TGTGCCAGCGGACGGGGAGGGTTTAATGAAAAACTGTTTTTT,CASGRGGFNEKLFF
TRBJ1-2,TRBD1,TRBV5-1,.,TGCGCCAGCAGGTCGGCAGGGACAGACTATGGCTACACCTTC,CASRSAGTDYGYTF
TRBJ2-3,TRBD1,TRBV5-1,.,TGCGCCAGCAGCTTGCAGGGACAGGGGCCGTACCTTAGCACAGATACGCAGTATTTT,CASSLQGQGPYLSTDTQYF
TRBJ2-5,TRBD2,TRBV6-1,.,TGTGCCAGCAGCTCCGGGACTAGCATGGAGACCCAGTACTTC,CASSSGTSMETQYF
TRBJ2-6,.,TRBV28,once,TGTGCCAGGAAAAATCGACAGACACACATATCTGGGGCCAACGTCCTGACTTTC,CARKNRQTHISGANVLTF
TRBJ2-7,TRBD2,TRBV7-8,.,TGTGCCAGCAGCCCAGAGCGACTAGCGGGGGGGCTCAAGCAGTACTTC,CASSPERLAGGLKQYF
TRBJ1-1,TRBD1,TRBV6-1,.,TGTGCCGGTCAGGGGGCTATGAACACTGAAGCTTTCTTT,CAGQGAMNTEAFF
TRBJ2-5,TRBD1,TRBV5-4,.,TGTGCCAGCAGCGGGAGTGGCAGGGGGCCCCAAGAGACCCAGTACTTC,CASSGSGRGPQETQYF
TRBJ2-1,TRBD2,TRBV10-3,.,TGTGCCATCAGTGAGTCCTTAGGGACTAGCGGGAGTAGGGATGAGCAGTTCTTC,CAISESLGTSGSRDEQFF
TRBJ1-2,.,TRBV11-2,.,TGTGCCAGCAGCCCCACAGATAACTATGGCTACACCTTC,CASSPTDNYGYTF
TRBJ2-1,.,TRBV5-4,once,TGTGCCAGCAGCGAAAGAGGTTCAGATGAGCAGTTCTTC,CASSERGSDEQFF
TRBJ1-3,.,TRBV7-8,.,TGTGCCAGCAGCTTAGCACGGACAACTGGAAACACCATATATTTT,CASSLARTTGNTIYF
TRBJ1-3,.,TRBV7-2,.,TGTGCCAGCAGCCCATGGACTTCAGGAAACACCATATATTTT,CASSPWTSGNTIYF
TRBJ2-5,.,TRBV23-1,.,TGCGCCAGCAGTCATCTTTCCCAGCAGGGCCCAGAGACCCAGTACTTC,CASSHLSQQGPETQYF
TRBJ2-7,.,TRBV7-9,.,TGTGCCAGCAGCCCCCCCTGGAGGGGACATAAAAGGGCCTACGAGCAGTACTTC,CASSPPWRGHKRAYEQYF
TRBJ1-1,.,TRBV6-6,.,TGTGCCACCCTTGGGAGGGGGATCTCTGAAGCTTTCTTT,CATLGRGISEAFF
TRBJ2-5,.,TRBV5-1,.,TGCGCCAGCAGCACTGGACCCCTCGGAGAGACCCAGTACTTC,CASSTGPLGETQYF
TRBJ2-3,TRBD2,TRBV7-3,.,TGTGCCAGCAGCTCGGGCGGTGAGCGGGGGCCAGATACGCAGTATTTT,CASSSGGERGPDTQYF
TRBJ2-1,.,TRBV5-4,.,TGTGCCAGCAGCTTGCCCGGAGGGGGAGCCTACAATGAGCAGTTCTTC,CASSLPGGGAYNEQFF
TRBJ1-1,.,TRBV6-1,.,TGTGCCAGCGTACGTTGGGAAGCTTTCTTT,CASVRWEAFF
TRBJ1-5,TRBD1,TRBV27,.,TGTGCCAGCAGTCCGACAGGGTACGGGCAGCCCCAGCATTTT,CASSPTGYGQPQHF
TRBJ1-2,TRBD1,TRBV7-2,.,TGTGCCAGCAGCACCCTGGGACAGGGGGCTTCTGGCTACACCTTC,CASSTLGQGASGYTF
TRBJ2-2,TRBD2,TRBV9,.,TGTGCCAGCAGCTCGGGACTAGCGGGGACCACCGGGGAGCTGTTTTTT,CASSSGLAGTTGELFF
TRBJ1-1,.,TRBV6-6,.,TGTGCCAGCAGCCCCCCGGGGGCGAACACTGAAGCTTTCTTT,CASSPPGANTEAFF
TRBJ2-7,TRBD2,TRBV6-5,.,TGTGCCAGCAGACCCCTAGCGGGAGGGTCCTACGAGCAGTACTTC,CASRPLAGGSYEQYF